These 29 T cell receptor beta chains came from one sample sequenced in a study of blood T cell repertoires in COVID-19. Data came from immunoSEQ multiplex PCR; TCRdb stores just in-frame clones and leaves some out. The sample lists about 400,000 clones, 80% to 90% occurring once. The sequencing sample was made of peripheral blood. The receptors shown here come from a woman aged 60-70 years with COVID-19, enrolled during active disease.

This chain links TRBV11-3 with TRBJ1-4, with a tentative D call TRBD1 (5 bases). Germline V lookup: CDR1 SGHNT, CDR2 YENEEA. V lost 1 base to trimming and J lost 4 bases, with 7 bases between them. The CDR3 is 14 amino acids. The CDR3 reads CASSLAGNNEKLFF. The CDR3 nucleotides are TGTGCCAGCAGCTTAGCAGGGAATAATGAAAAACTGTTTTTT.

This clone was seen a single time. CDR3 nucleotides: TGTGCCAGCAGTTTATCAACAGGTCCTAATGAAAAACTGTTTTTT. The encoded protein is CASSLSTGPNEKLFF. The chain has TRBV27 and TRBJ1-4, with D perhaps matching TRBD1 (5 bases). The CDR3 covers 15 residues. Trimming removed 0 bases from V and 3 bases from J, with 8 bases in between. The germline V gene encodes CDR1 MNHEY and CDR2 SMNVEV (reference sequence).

The chain couples TRBV4-2 to TRBJ1-6; the D is unclear. In germline, CDR1 is LGHNA, CDR2 YNFKEQ. The V end lost 3 bases, the J end lost 8 bases, and 5 bases lay between the germline ends. The CDR3 loop spans 12 amino acids. CDR3 sequence (DNA): TGTGCCAGCAGCCACTCGGATTCACCCCTCCACTTT. It encodes CASSHSDSPLHF.

The V and J genes are TRBV6-5 and TRBJ2-3; a weak D match, TRBD2 (7 bases). Germline V gives CDR1 MNHEY, CDR2 SVGAGI. The CDR3 sequence is 14 residues long. V was clipped by 11 bases and J by 6 bases, with 21 bases between them. The CDR3 nucleotides read TGTGCCGCCCAAGGCGGGGGCGAGTCGGATACGCAGTATTTT. This translates into CAAQGGGESDTQYF.

The chain combines TRBV6-2 or TRBV6-3 with TRBJ2-3; 8 bases match TRBD2. The CDR3 has 15 residues. Germline CDR1 MNHEY, CDR2 SVGEGT. The V gene end was trimmed by 5 bases and the J gene end by 2 bases; junction bases not matched to a gene: 6. For the CDR3, the DNA is TGTGCCAGCAGTCCGGGACTAGGGGCCACAGATACGCAGTATTTT. Protein product: CASSPGLGATDTQYF.

V is TRBV9 and J is TRBJ2-7, with 12 bases lining up with TRBD2. This CDR3 is built from 17 residues. The V gene end was trimmed by 0 bases and the J gene end by 3 bases; junction bases not matched to a gene: 7. CDR1 SGDLS and CDR2 YYNGEE come from the germline V gene. DNA of the CDR3: TGTGCCAGCAGCGTAGCGCCCGGACTAGCGGGGCTCTACGAGCAGTACTTC. Protein: CASSVAPGLAGLYEQYF.

The chain is built from TRBV7-2 and TRBJ2-2; tentative D call: TRBD1 (6 bases). This CDR3 spans 14 amino acids. Germline CDR1 and CDR2: SGHTA and FQGNSA. Deletions cut 6 bases from V and 5 bases from J, with 13 bases between. CDR3 bases: TGTGCCAGCAGGGATACAGGGAATACCGGGGAGCTGTTTTTT. Its protein product is CASRDTGNTGELFF.

The chain recombines TRBV6-5 with TRBJ2-2, with TRBD2 identical over 7 bases. The CDR3 runs 15 residues. From germline, CDR1 is MNHEY and CDR2 SVGAGI. V lost 6 bases and J lost 2; bases outside the gene matches: 6. Written as DNA, the CDR3 is TGTGCCAGCAGCCCAATGGGACTAAACACCGGGGAGCTGTTTTTT. Its translation: CASSPMGLNTGELFF.

The gene calls are TRBV5-1 and TRBJ2-1; D gene uncertain. The CDR3 consists of 16 residues. The germline gives CDR1 SGHRS, CDR2 YFSETQ. The V end was cut by 1 base, the J end by 0 bases, with 11 bases between. CDR3 DNA: TGCGCCAGCAGCTTGTCCCCCAGCGCCTCCTACAATGAGCAGTTCTTC. Translated: CASSLSPSASYNEQFF.

This rearrangement joins TRBV6-1 to TRBJ2-7; D is perhaps TRBD1 (7 bases). This CDR3 region has 15 residues. CDR1 and CDR2 from the germline V gene are MNHNS and SASEGT. With 2 bases removed from V and 4 bases from J, the gap between germline ends came to 15 bases. The CDR3 nucleotides are TGTGCCAGCAGTGAAAGGGCGGCAGGGGGGTACGAGCAGTACTTC. Translation gives CASSERAAGGYEQYF.

The chain joins TRBV19 to TRBJ2-1, with 12 bases that match TRBD2. The CDR3 spans 15 residues. Germline assignment: CDR1 LNHDA and CDR2 SQIVND (reference sequence). After removal of 9 bases from V and 8 bases from J, the junction contained 11 bases not matched to a gene. The CDR3 sequence: CASRVTSGGNDEQFF. In DNA, the CDR3 is TGTGCCAGCAGAGTAACTAGCGGGGGGAATGATGAGCAGTTCTTC.

The CDR3 DNA sequence: TGCAGCGTTGACACAGGGCGGACAACCTACGAGCAGTACTTC. Its protein product is CSVDTGRTTYEQYF. The chain carries TRBV29-1 and TRBJ2-7, with D possibly matching TRBD1 (6 bases). The length of the CDR3 is 14 residues. Trimming removed 3 bases at V and 2 bases at J, with 14 bases between. Germline CDR1 and CDR2: SQVTM and ANQGSEA.

The chain joins TRBV7-6 to TRBJ2-3, with 8 bases matching TRBD2. CDR3 size: 16 residues. CDR1 SGHVS and CDR2 FNYEAQ come from the germline V gene. V lost 5 bases to trimming and J lost 0 bases; unmatched junction nucleotides: 7. DNA of the CDR3: TGTGCCAGCAGCCGGGGGGGGACGCCGAGCACAGATACGCAGTATTTT. Protein sequence: CASSRGGTPSTDTQYF.

The chain has TRBV9 and TRBJ2-2, with TRBD2 identical over 7 bases. V lost 0 bases and J lost 5; bases outside the gene matches: 7. Germline-derived CDR1 and CDR2 are SGDLS and YYNGEE. The CDR3 has 16 residues. CDR3 DNA sequence: TGTGCCAGCAGCGTAGCCCCCCGGGGAGGGACCGGGGAGCTGTTTTTT. Residues: CASSVAPRGGTGELFF.

The gene calls are TRBV6-1 and TRBJ2-3; TRBD2 aligns across 7 bases. CDR1 MNHNS and CDR2 SASEGT come from the germline V gene. The CDR3 covers 18 residues. The ends lost 4 bases at V and 5 bases at J; junction bases unmatched: 18. This CDR3 reads CASSGRGSSRPGGDTQYF. Here the CDR3 DNA reads TGTGCCAGCAGTGGGCGGGGGTCCTCGAGGCCTGGTGGAGATACGCAGTATTTT.

The chain combines TRBV27 with TRBJ2-5; 12 nucleotides match TRBD2. Germline lookup yields CDR1 MNHEY and CDR2 SMNVEV (reference sequence). Trimming removed 2 bases from V and 5 bases from J; junction bases left unmatched: 12. The CDR3 spans 18 residues. DNA for the CDR3: TGTGCCAGCAGTTTAATCCTAGCGGGGGGGCCGGATCTGGAGACCCAGTACTTC. Translation gives CASSLILAGGPDLETQYF.

The chain employs TRBV7-3 and TRBJ2-2, with 9 bases identical to TRBD1. Germline CDR1 SGHTA, CDR2 FQGTGA. The CDR3 runs 16 residues. With V trimmed by 2 bases and J by 6 bases, 7 bases remained unmatched. CDR3 in DNA: TGTGCCAGCAGCTTACGGACAGGGGTCGCGGCCGGGGAGCTGTTTTTT. Its protein is CASSLRTGVAAGELFF.

V and J are TRBV9 and TRBJ2-7, with 10 bases matching TRBD2. V lost 4 bases to trimming and J lost 4 bases; unmatched junction nucleotides: 11. Germline loops: CDR1 SGDLS, CDR2 YYNGEE. The CDR3 loop spans 16 amino acids. CDR3 in amino acids: CASSRTLAGDTYEQYF. In nucleotides, the CDR3 is TGTGCCAGCAGCAGAACTCTAGCGGGGGATACTTACGAGCAGTACTTC.

This chain connects TRBV15 to TRBJ2-7, with a tentative D call TRBD1 (6 bases). CDR1 and CDR2 from the germline V gene are LNHNV and YYDKDF (reference sequence). Trimming removed 0 bases from V and 5 bases from J, with 14 bases in between. This CDR3 comprises 15 residues. In nucleotides, the CDR3 is TGTGCCACCAGCAGAGAGAGAGACAGGCGAGACGAGCAGTACTTC. It translates to CATSRERDRRDEQYF.

The DNA of the CDR3 is TGTGCCAGCCGAGGGACAGGCTCATCAAACTATGGCTACACCTTC. It yields the protein CASRGTGSSNYGYTF. The genes are TRBV27 and TRBJ1-2; 8 bases line up with TRBD1. V gave up 8 bases and J gave up 2 bases; unmatched junction bases: 10. CDR1 is MNHEY, CDR2 SMNVEV, per germline (reference sequence). CDR3 length: 15 residues.

This chain uses TRBV5-6 with TRBJ1-2; TRBD1 might be the D (5 bases). This CDR3 contains 13 residues. Germline values: CDR1 SGHDT, CDR2 YYEEEE. The ends were cut back, 4 bases at V and 8 bases at J, with 15 bases in the middle. CDR3 DNA: TGTGCCAGCAGCAGGGACTGGGGATCCGGCTACACCTTC. It codes for CASSRDWGSGYTF.

The chain recombines TRBV7-9 with TRBJ1-6; 7 positions agree with TRBD1. This CDR3 is built from 15 residues. Per germline, CDR1 SEHNR and CDR2 FQNEAQ (reference sequence). V gave up 2 bases and J gave up 5 bases; unmatched junction bases: 3. CDR3 sequence reads: CASSLRQGDNSPLHF. In DNA form, the CDR3 reads TGTGCCAGCAGCTTACGACAGGGTGATAATTCACCCCTCCACTTT.

The chain carries TRBV5-4 and TRBJ2-2; possible D gene TRBD1, 5 bases. CDR3 length: 16 residues. The V gene lost 0 bases and the J gene lost 8 bases, with 17 bases spanning the gap. Germline CDR1 reads SGHNT; CDR2 reads YYREEE (reference sequence). The CDR3 DNA reads as TGTGCCAGCAGCTTGGCGAGGCAGGGCCGAAAAGGGGAGCTGTTTTTT. Protein sequence: CASSLARQGRKGELFF.

In its sample, this clone was seen once. The gene calls are TRBV18 and TRBJ2-1; D perhaps matches TRBD2 (6 bases). Trimming shortened V by 0 bases and J by 5 bases, and 11 bases separated the two germline ends. Looked up from germline, CDR1 is KGHSH and CDR2 is LQKENI. The CDR3 covers 15 residues. The CDR3 protein is CASSPPGGGDNEQFF. The CDR3 nucleotides read TGTGCCAGCTCACCACCGGGAGGTGGGGACAATGAGCAGTTCTTC.

Regarding this clone: The sample holds other DNA sequences that translate to the same CDR3. V and J are TRBV29-1 and TRBJ1-2; D might be TRBD1 (5 bases). The CDR3 covers 13 residues. Germline CDR1 is SQVTM and CDR2 is ANQGSEA. With 5 bases removed from V and 0 bases from J, the gap between germline ends came to 10 bases. CDR3 sequence: CSVPTDSNYGYTF. DNA for the CDR3: TGCAGCGTTCCGACAGATTCTAACTATGGCTACACCTTC.

This clone is a singleton in its sample. The rearrangement joins TRBV4-1 to TRBJ1-1, with D maybe TRBD1 (6 bases). Germline V lookup: CDR1 MGHRA, CDR2 YSYEKL. This CDR3 is built from 14 residues. V lost 7 bases, J lost 3 bases, and 15 bases lay in between. As DNA, the CDR3 is TGCGCCAGCAAGATACAGGGTGGGGACACTGAAGCTTTCTTT. This encodes CASKIQGGDTEAFF.

This chain joins TRBV6-1 and TRBJ2-4; a possible D gene is TRBD1 (7 bases). Trimming shortened V by 0 bases and J by 10 bases, and 19 bases separated the two germline ends. CDR3 length equals 16 residues. Germline CDR1 and CDR2: MNHNS and SASEGT. The CDR3 is CASSEAQGGEGPIQYF. The CDR3 region has the DNA TGTGCCAGCAGTGAAGCGCAGGGGGGCGAGGGTCCTATTCAGTACTTC.

V is TRBV7-9 and J is TRBJ2-3; 8 nucleotides line up with TRBD2. Looked up from germline, CDR1 is SEHNR and CDR2 is FQNEAQ (reference sequence). The CDR3 contains 17 residues. Germline trimming cut 3 bases from V and 2 bases from J; bases unmatched to any gene: 10. The CDR3 sequence is CASSFGMGSGITDTQYF. The CDR3 nucleotides read TGTGCCAGCAGCTTTGGGATGGGTAGCGGGATCACAGATACGCAGTATTTT.

In its sample, this clone was seen many times. V is TRBV19 and J is TRBJ1-2; 7 bases fit TRBD1. The J segment lost 1 base and the V segment lost 5 bases, leaving 7 bases of the junction unmatched. The CDR3 length is 15 residues. CDR1 and CDR2 from the germline V gene are LNHDA and SQIVND (reference sequence). This CDR3 reads CASSLPGTVNYGYTF. CDR3 bases: TGTGCCAGTAGTCTACCCGGGACAGTTAACTATGGCTACACCTTC.